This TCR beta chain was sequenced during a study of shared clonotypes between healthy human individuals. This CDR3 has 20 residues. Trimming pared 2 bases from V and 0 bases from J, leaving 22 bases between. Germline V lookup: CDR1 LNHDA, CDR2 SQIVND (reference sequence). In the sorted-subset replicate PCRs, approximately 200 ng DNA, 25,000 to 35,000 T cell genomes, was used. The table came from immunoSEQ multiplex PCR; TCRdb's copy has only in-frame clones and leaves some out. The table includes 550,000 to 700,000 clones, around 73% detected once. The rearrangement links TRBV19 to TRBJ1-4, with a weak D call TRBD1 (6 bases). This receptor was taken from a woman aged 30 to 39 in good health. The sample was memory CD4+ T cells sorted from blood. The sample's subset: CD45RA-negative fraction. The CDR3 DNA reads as TGTGCCAGTAGTATATCACTTACCGGGGGCGGATTCTCAACTAATGAAAAACTGTTTTTT. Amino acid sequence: CASSISLTGGGFSTNEKLFF.